The rows below give T cell receptor beta chains drawn from one sample of a study of low-dose radiotherapy and immunotherapy resistance in tumors. In TCRdb, the reads were re-called with MiXCR into one record per CDR3 protein. The sample carries tens of thousands of distinct CDR3 sequences, 15% to 20% recorded once. Here the sequenced sample was PBMCs, taken before treatment. Receptors were obtained from a male donor with prostate cancer. Each CDR3 is given with its conserved first and last residue. The D gene is left open where the match is weak. The size entry is marked missing in some rows and otherwise reads once, few, many or a size class.

V: TRBV2
length: 14
D: TRBD1
size: many
J: TRBJ1-5
DNA: TGTGCCAGCACCGGACAGGGCCCTAATCAGCCCCAGCATTTT
CDR3: CASTGQGPNQPQHF

V: TRBV28
length: 12
D: NA
size: NA
J: TRBJ2-3
DNA: TGTGCCCAACGTTGGGTCCAAGATACGCAGTATTTT
CDR3: CAQRWVQDTQYF

V: TRBV11-3
length: 16
D: TRBD2
size: many
J: TRBJ2-1
DNA: TGTGCCAGCAGCACCCGCGGACTAGCGGGGGACAATGAGCAGTTCTTC
CDR3: CASSTRGLAGDNEQFF

V: TRBV5-6
length: 12
D: TRBD2
size: many
J: TRBJ2-1
DNA: TGTGCCAGCAGCTGGGGGGAGGGTGAGCAGTTCTTC
CDR3: CASSWGEGEQFF

V: TRBV6-1
length: 15
D: NA
size: many
J: TRBJ1-3
DNA: TGTGCCATCAAACCCGGACAGAACTCTGGAAACACCATATATTTT
CDR3: CAIKPGQNSGNTIYF

V: TRBV19
length: 13
D: TRBD1
size: NA
J: TRBJ1-6
DNA: TGTGCCAGCCGTGGACAGGGAGCTTCACCCCTCCACTTT
CDR3: CASRGQGASPLHF

V: TRBV20-1
length: 15
D: NA
size: many
J: TRBJ2-1
DNA: TGCAGTGCTAGAAGACGAGGGGGGTTCTACAATGAGCAGTTCTTC
CDR3: CSARRRGGFYNEQFF

V: TRBV5-5
length: 15
D: TRBD1
size: many
J: TRBJ2-2
DNA: TGTGCCAGCAGCTTCTACAGGGGGCAAGGCGGGGAGCTGTTTTTT
CDR3: CASSFYRGQGGELFF

V: TRBV14
length: 15
D: NA
size: many
J: TRBJ1-1
DNA: TGTGCCAGCAGCCGCATCCGGGACCTCGCGGCTGAAGCTTTCTTT
CDR3: CASSRIRDLAAEAFF

V: TRBV19
length: 13
D: NA
size: few
J: TRBJ1-1
DNA: TGTGCCAGTAGTACCTCACAGAACACTGAAGCTTTCTTT
CDR3: CASSTSQNTEAFF

V: TRBV29-1
length: 13
D: NA
size: NA
J: TRBJ2-1
DNA: TGCAGCGTTGAAGTCGCCACCAACAATGAGCAGTTCTTC
CDR3: CSVEVATNNEQFF

V: TRBV3-1
length: 11
D: NA
size: many
J: TRBJ1-1
DNA: TGTGCCAGCAGCCAAGGGGCTGAAGCTTTCTTT
CDR3: CASSQGAEAFF

V: TRBV20-1
length: 13
D: NA
size: many
J: TRBJ1-2
DNA: TGCAGTGCTAGAAACACCCTCAGATATGGCTACACCTTC
CDR3: CSARNTLRYGYTF

V: TRBV5-1
length: 14
D: NA
size: few
J: TRBJ1-1
DNA: TGCGCCAGCAGCTTCGGAGGCATGAACACTGAAGCTTTCTTT
CDR3: CASSFGGMNTEAFF

V: TRBV6-1
length: 15
D: TRBD2
size: many
J: TRBJ2-5
DNA: TGTGCCAGCAGTGAATTAGCGGGGGGGCAAGAGACCCAGTACTTC
CDR3: CASSELAGGQETQYF

V: TRBV15
length: 14
D: NA
size: many
J: TRBJ1-2
DNA: TGTGCCACGGACGGAGCAAGACCCCCTAGGGGCTACACCTTC
CDR3: CATDGARPPRGYTF

V: TRBV3-1
length: 17
D: NA
size: NA
J: TRBJ2-3
DNA: TGTGCCAGCAGAAAGGGGTCCTTTCCCATAAGCACAGATACGCAGTATTTT
CDR3: CASRKGSFPISTDTQYF

V: TRBV7-3
length: 15
D: NA
size: many
J: TRBJ1-4
DNA: TGTGCCAGCAGCTTATCCCGCAGGGGCAGGGGAAAACTGTTTTTT
CDR3: CASSLSRRGRGKLFF

V: TRBV2
length: 15
D: NA
size: many
J: TRBJ2-2
DNA: TGTGCCAGCAGAGCGACTAGGGGTGGCACCGGGGAGCTGTTTTTT
CDR3: CASRATRGGTGELFF